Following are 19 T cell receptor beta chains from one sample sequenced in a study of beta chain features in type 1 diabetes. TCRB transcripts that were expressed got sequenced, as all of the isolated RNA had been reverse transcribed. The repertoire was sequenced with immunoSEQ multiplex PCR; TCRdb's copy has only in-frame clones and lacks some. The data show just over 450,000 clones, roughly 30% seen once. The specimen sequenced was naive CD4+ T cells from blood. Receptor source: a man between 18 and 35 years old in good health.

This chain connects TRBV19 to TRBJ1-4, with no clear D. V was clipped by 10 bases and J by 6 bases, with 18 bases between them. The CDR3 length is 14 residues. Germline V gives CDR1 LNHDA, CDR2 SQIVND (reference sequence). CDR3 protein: CATRNQGRDEKLFF. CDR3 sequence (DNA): TGTGCCACCAGAAACCAAGGGAGGGATGAAAAACTGTTTTTT.

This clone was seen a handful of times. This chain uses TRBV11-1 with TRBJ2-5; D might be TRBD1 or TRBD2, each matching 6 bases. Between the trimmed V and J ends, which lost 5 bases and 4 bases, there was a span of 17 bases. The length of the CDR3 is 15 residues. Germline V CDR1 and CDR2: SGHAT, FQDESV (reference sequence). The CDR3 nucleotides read TGTGCCAGCAGCGGAAGGGGGGCGTTGGGAGAGACCCAGTACTTC. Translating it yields CASSGRGALGETQYF.

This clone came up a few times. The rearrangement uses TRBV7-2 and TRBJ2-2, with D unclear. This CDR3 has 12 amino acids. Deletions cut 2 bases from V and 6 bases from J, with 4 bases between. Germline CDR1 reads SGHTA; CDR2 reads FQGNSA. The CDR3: CASSLYSGELFF. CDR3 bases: TGTGCCAGCAGCTTATACTCCGGGGAGCTGTTTTTT. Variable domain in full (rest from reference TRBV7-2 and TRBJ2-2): GAGVSQSPSNKVTEKGKDVELRCDPISGHTALYWYRQSLGQGLEFLIYFQGNSAPDKSGLPSDRFSAERTGGSVSTLTIQRTQQEDSAVYLCASSLYSGELFFGEGSRLTVL.

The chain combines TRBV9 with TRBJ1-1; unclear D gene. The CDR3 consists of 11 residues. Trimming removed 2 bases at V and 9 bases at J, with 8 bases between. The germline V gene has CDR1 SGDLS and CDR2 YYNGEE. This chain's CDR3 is CASSVQHQAFF. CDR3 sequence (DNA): TGTGCCAGCAGCGTTCAGCACCAAGCTTTCTTT.

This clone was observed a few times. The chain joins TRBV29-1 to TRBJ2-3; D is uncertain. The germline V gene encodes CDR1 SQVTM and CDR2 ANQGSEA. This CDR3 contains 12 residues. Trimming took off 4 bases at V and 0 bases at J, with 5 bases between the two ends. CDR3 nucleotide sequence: TGCAGCGTTGTTCCTAGCACAGATACGCAGTATTTT. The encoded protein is CSVVPSTDTQYF.

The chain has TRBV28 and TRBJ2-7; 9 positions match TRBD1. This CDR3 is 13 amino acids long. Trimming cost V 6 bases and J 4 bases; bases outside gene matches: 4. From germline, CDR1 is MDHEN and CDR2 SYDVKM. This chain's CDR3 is CASRGTGTYEQYF. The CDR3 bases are TGTGCCAGCAGAGGGACAGGGACGTACGAGCAGTACTTC.

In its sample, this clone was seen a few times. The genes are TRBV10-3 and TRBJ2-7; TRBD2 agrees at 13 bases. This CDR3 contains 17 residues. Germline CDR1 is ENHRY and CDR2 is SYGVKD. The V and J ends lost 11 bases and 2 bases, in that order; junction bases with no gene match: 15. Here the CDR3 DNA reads TGTGCCGCCTCACCCCCTATACTAGCGGGAGGGCCCTACGAGCAGTACTTC. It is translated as CAASPPILAGGPYEQYF.

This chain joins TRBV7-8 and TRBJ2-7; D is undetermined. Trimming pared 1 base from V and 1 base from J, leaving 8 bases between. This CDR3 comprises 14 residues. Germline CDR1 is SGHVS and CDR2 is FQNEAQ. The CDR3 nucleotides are TGTGCCAGCAGCTTAGGTTGGATGTCCTACGAGCAGTACTTC. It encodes CASSLGWMSYEQYF.

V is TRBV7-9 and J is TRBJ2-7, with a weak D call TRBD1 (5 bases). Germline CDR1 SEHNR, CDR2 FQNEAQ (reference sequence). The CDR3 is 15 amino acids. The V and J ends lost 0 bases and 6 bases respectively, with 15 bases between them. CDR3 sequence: CASSLAGVQFFEQYF. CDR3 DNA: TGTGCCAGCAGCTTAGCAGGGGTTCAGTTTTTCGAGCAGTACTTC.

The CDR3 sequence is CASSTDNTDTQYF. The CDR3 coding sequence is TGTGCCAGCAGTACCGACAACACAGATACGCAGTATTTT. The gene calls are TRBV2 and TRBJ2-3; D remains unclear. Germline V CDR1 and CDR2: SNHLY, FYNNEI. The V and J ends lost 5 bases and 2 bases respectively, with 8 bases between them. CDR3 length: 13 amino acids.

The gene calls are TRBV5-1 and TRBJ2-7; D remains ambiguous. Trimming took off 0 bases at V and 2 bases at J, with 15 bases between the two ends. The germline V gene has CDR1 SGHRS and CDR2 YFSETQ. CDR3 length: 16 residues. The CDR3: CASSLEARSPPYEQYF. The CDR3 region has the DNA TGCGCCAGCAGCTTGGAGGCCAGGAGTCCTCCCTACGAGCAGTACTTC.

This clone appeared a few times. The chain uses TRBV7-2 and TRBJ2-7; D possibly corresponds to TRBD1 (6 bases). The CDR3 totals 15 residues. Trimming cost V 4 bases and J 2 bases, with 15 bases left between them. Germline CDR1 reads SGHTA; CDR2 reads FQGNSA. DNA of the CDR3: TGTGCCAGCAGCTACCGACAGGAGCCGACCTACGAGCAGTACTTC. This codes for CASSYRQEPTYEQYF.

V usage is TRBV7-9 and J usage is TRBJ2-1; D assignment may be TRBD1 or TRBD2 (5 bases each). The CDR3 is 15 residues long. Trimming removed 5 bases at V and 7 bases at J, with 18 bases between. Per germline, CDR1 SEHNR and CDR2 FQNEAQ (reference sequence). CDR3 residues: CASSPSLGVPNEQFF. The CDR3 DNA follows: TGTGCCAGCAGCCCCTCGTTGGGGGTTCCTAATGAGCAGTTCTTC.

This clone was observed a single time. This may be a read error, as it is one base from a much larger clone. The CDR3 sequence: CASSFSNEQFF. Here the CDR3 DNA reads TGTGCCAGCAGCTTTTCCAATGAGCAGTTCTTC. The chain joins TRBV7-9 to TRBJ2-1; no reliable D call. The V end was cut by 3 bases, the J end by 6 bases, with 3 bases between. CDR1 is SEHNR and CDR2 is FQNEAQ in the germline V gene (reference sequence). CDR3 length: 11 residues.

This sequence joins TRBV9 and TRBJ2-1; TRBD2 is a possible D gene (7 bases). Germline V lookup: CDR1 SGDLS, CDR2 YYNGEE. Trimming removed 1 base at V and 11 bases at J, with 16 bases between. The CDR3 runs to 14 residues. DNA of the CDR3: TGTGCCAGCAGCGTATTCCCTGACGGGGGGCAGCAGTTCTTC. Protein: CASSVFPDGGQQFF. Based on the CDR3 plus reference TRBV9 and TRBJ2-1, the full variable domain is DSGVTQTPKHLITATGQRVTLRCSPRSGDLSVYWYQQSLDQGLQFLIQYYNGEERAKGNILERFSAQQFPDLHSELNLSSLELGDSALYFCASSVFPDGGQQFFGPGTRLTVL.

CDR3 DNA: TGTGCCACCAGCAGAGATCTCGACGGGAGGAATACGCAGTATTTT. Protein sequence: CATSRDLDGRNTQYF. The J gene is TRBJ2-3, the V gene TRBV15, with 7 nucleotides matching TRBD2. CDR3 length: 15 residues. Germline assignment: CDR1 LNHNV and CDR2 YYDKDF (reference sequence). V lost 0 bases and J lost 7; bases outside the gene matches: 7.

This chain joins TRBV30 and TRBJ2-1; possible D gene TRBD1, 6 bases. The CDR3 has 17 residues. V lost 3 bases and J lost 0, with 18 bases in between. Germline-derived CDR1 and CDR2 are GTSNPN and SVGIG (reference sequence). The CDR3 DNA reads TGTGCCTGGAGAGGGGGACGGCGGTCCTTCTCCTACAATGAGCAGTTCTTC. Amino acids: CAWRGGRRSFSYNEQFF.

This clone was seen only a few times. This CDR3 is CASRGRGPGGNQPQHF. CDR3 coding DNA: TGTGCCAGTAGAGGCCGGGGACCGGGGGGCAATCAGCCCCAGCATTTT. V and J are TRBV19 and TRBJ1-5, with a weak D call TRBD1 (5 bases). V was trimmed by 6 bases and J by 2 bases, leaving 17 bases between them. Germline CDR1 LNHDA, CDR2 SQIVND (reference sequence). The CDR3 covers 16 residues.

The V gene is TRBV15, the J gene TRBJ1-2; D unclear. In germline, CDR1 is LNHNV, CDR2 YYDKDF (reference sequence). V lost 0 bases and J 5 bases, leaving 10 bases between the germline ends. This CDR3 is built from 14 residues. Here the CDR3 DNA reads TGTGCCACCAGCAGAGACCACGGCCCGTATGGCTACACCTTC. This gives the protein CATSRDHGPYGYTF.